This entry lists 20 T cell receptor beta chains sequenced from one sample in a study of blood T cell repertoires in COVID-19. The table came from immunoSEQ multiplex PCR; TCRdb's copy has only in-frame clones and leaves some out. The sample consists of hundreds of thousands of clones, 80% to 90% of them appearing once. The sequencing sample was made of peripheral blood. Receptor source: a woman aged 30 to 39 with active or convalescent COVID-19.

This clone showed up just a few times. The CDR3 reads CASSIGRGQIPYEQYF. The DNA for the CDR3 is TGTGCCAGTAGTATAGGAAGGGGACAGATACCCTACGAGCAGTACTTC. The rearrangement uses TRBV19 and TRBJ2-7, with TRBD1 matching 7 bases. Trimming cost V 1 base and J 2 bases; bases outside gene matches: 8. The CDR3 is 16 amino acids. The germline V gene has CDR1 LNHDA and CDR2 SQIVND (reference sequence).

The chain recombines TRBV4-1 with TRBJ2-4, with TRBD1 matching over 7 bases. Germline CDR1 MGHRA, CDR2 YSYEKL. V lost 3 bases to trimming and J lost 6 bases; unmatched junction nucleotides: 5. The CDR3 loop spans 14 amino acids. The CDR3 DNA is TGCGCCAGCAGCCAGAGAGGGGGCACAAACATTCAGTACTTC. Its protein is CASSQRGGTNIQYF.

The V call is TRBV12-5, the J call TRBJ1-6, with a tentative D call TRBD1 (6 bases). CDR3 length: 15 amino acids. CDR1 is LGHNT and CDR2 is FRNRAP in the germline V gene. V gave up 1 base and J gave up 7 bases, with 11 bases separating them. This CDR3 is CASGLEQGRNSPLHF. CDR3 coding DNA: TGTGCTAGTGGTTTGGAGCAGGGGCGGAATTCACCCCTCCACTTT. Variable domain in full (rest from reference TRBV12-5 and TRBJ1-6): DARVTQTPRHKVTEMGQEVTMRCQPILGHNTVFWYRQTMMQGLELLAYFRNRAPLDDSGMPKDRFSAEMPDATLATLKIQPSEPRDSAVYFCASGLEQGRNSPLHFGNGTRLTVT.

The chain couples TRBV19 to TRBJ1-1; D gene unclear. With 6 bases removed from V and 5 bases from J, the gap between germline ends came to 13 bases. Germline CDR1 reads LNHDA; CDR2 reads SQIVND (reference sequence). CDR3 length equals 13 residues. CDR3 sequence reads: CASRPRLRTEAFF. The CDR3 DNA follows: TGTGCCAGTAGACCCCGACTGAGAACTGAAGCTTTCTTT.

J is TRBJ1-1 and V is TRBV6-5; D possibly corresponds to TRBD1 (5 bases). Germline V CDR1 and CDR2: MNHEY, SVGAGI. This CDR3 region has 14 residues. Trimming left V 11 bases short and J 0 bases short, with 16 bases between. CDR3 bases: TGTGCCGCGAACAGGAGAAGCATGAACACTGAAGCTTTCTTT. As protein: CAANRRSMNTEAFF.

The V call is TRBV19, the J call TRBJ1-1; perhaps TRBD1 as D (5 bases). V shed 7 bases and J shed 1 base, with 13 bases lying between them. The length of the CDR3 is 14 residues. Germline-derived CDR1 and CDR2 are LNHDA and SQIVND (reference sequence). CDR3 nucleotide sequence: TGTGCCAGTAAACCCGGGACTCAGAACACTGAAGCTTTCTTT. The encoded protein is CASKPGTQNTEAFF.

This chain joins TRBV28 and TRBJ2-7; TRBD1 matches at 12 bases. Per the germline V gene, CDR1 is MDHEN and CDR2 is SYDVKM. The V gene end was trimmed by 4 bases and the J gene end by 6 bases; junction bases not matched to a gene: 7. CDR3 size: 15 residues. The CDR3 loop reads CASSSPGQGAFEQYF. The CDR3 DNA follows: TGTGCCAGCAGTTCTCCGGGACAGGGGGCATTCGAGCAGTACTTC.

V and J are TRBV7-2 and TRBJ1-1, with a tentative D call TRBD1 (6 bases). Germline assignment: CDR1 SGHTA and CDR2 FQGNSA. V was cut by 5 bases and J by 1 base, with 14 bases left in between. The CDR3 spans 15 residues. In DNA form, the CDR3 reads TGTGCCAGCAGCCTACAGGGTAATGGGAACACTGAAGCTTTCTTT. It yields the protein CASSLQGNGNTEAFF.

The chain recombines TRBV7-7 with TRBJ1-5; D not resolved. V was cut by 5 bases and J by 0 bases, with 14 bases left in between. The CDR3 has 16 residues. Germline V gene lookup returns CDR1 SSHAT and CDR2 FNYEAQ (reference sequence). The CDR3 loop is CASSGTRILSNQPQHF. The CDR3 nucleotides are TGTGCCAGCAGCGGTACCAGGATACTTAGCAATCAGCCCCAGCATTTT. Full variable domain (rest looked up from reference TRBV7-7 and TRBJ1-5): GAGVSQSPRYKVTKRGQDVTLRCDPISSHATLYWYQQALGQGPEFLTYFNYEAQPDKSGLPSDRFSAERPEGSISTLTIQRTEQRDSAMYRCASSGTRILSNQPQHFGDGTRLSIL.

J is TRBJ1-2 and V is TRBV7-9; D gene unclear. CDR1 and CDR2 (germline): SEHNR, FQNEAQ (reference sequence). The CDR3 has 14 amino acids. The V end was cut by 5 bases, the J end by 3 bases, with 13 bases between. The CDR3 is CASSPAGKDYGYTF. As DNA, the CDR3 is TGTGCCAGCAGCCCCGCCGGGAAAGACTATGGCTACACCTTC.

This clone was recorded only once. V gene TRBV6-1 combines with J gene TRBJ1-1; TRBD1 matches 7 bases. This CDR3 spans 15 amino acids. V gave up 0 bases and J gave up 7 bases; unmatched junction bases: 8. Per the germline V gene, CDR1 is MNHNS and CDR2 is SASEGT. Here the CDR3 reads CASSEATGMSGEAFF. CDR3 DNA: TGTGCCAGCAGTGAAGCGACAGGGATGTCGGGTGAAGCTTTCTTT.

The chain couples TRBV18 to TRBJ1-1, with 9 bases that match TRBD1. Trimming cost V 5 bases and J 7 bases; bases outside gene matches: 8. This CDR3 spans 14 amino acids. Germline V lookup: CDR1 KGHSH, CDR2 LQKENI. The CDR3: CASSTTGGFNEAFF. Written as DNA, the CDR3 is TGTGCCAGCTCAACGACAGGGGGGTTTAATGAAGCTTTCTTT. Looking up the rest from reference TRBV18 and TRBJ1-1 gives the full variable domain: NAGVMQNPRHLVRRRGQEARLRCSPMKGHSHVYWYRQLPEEGLKFMVYLQKENIIDESGMPKERFSAEFPKEGPSILRIQQVVRGDSAAYFCASSTTGGFNEAFFGQGTRLTVV.

The gene calls are TRBV27 and TRBJ2-1; 11 bases are a match to TRBD1. CDR1 is MNHEY and CDR2 is SMNVEV in the germline V gene (reference sequence). This CDR3 comprises 16 residues. The ends lost 7 bases at V and 3 bases at J; junction bases unmatched: 8. CDR3 sequence (DNA): TGTGCCAGCATGTCAACCGGGACAGGGGGCTACAATGAGCAGTTCTTC. Amino acids: CASMSTGTGGYNEQFF.

This chain links TRBV6-5 with TRBJ2-5, with D perhaps TRBD2 (5 bases). V lost 5 bases and J lost 5, with 15 bases in between. Looked up from germline, CDR1 is MNHEY and CDR2 is SVGAGI. CDR3 length: 14 residues. CDR3 in amino acids: CASSRPGVGETQYF. In nucleotides, the CDR3 is TGTGCCAGCAGTCGCCCCGGGGTAGGGGAGACCCAGTACTTC.

The chain links TRBV20-1 to TRBJ1-1; D perhaps matches TRBD1 (6 bases). This CDR3 has 14 amino acids. Germline assignment: CDR1 DFQATT and CDR2 SNEGSKA (reference sequence). The ends were cut back, 3 bases at V and 3 bases at J, with 14 bases in the middle. This chain's CDR3 is CSASRQVRDTEAFF. The CDR3 nucleotides are TGCAGTGCTAGTCGACAGGTTAGGGACACTGAAGCTTTCTTT.

The J gene is TRBJ1-1, the V gene TRBV7-8; the match to TRBD1 covers 7 bases. Germline assignment: CDR1 SGHVS and CDR2 FQNEAQ. This CDR3 has 15 residues. V shed 2 bases and J 5 bases; nucleotides not matched to a gene: 8. CDR3 amino acids: CASSLSGGRGTEAFF. CDR3 in DNA: TGTGCCAGCAGCTTATCCGGGGGCAGGGGGACTGAAGCTTTCTTT.

J is TRBJ1-1 and V is TRBV6-5, with unresolved D. V gave up 6 bases and J gave up 1 base, with 9 bases separating them. Germline CDR1 is MNHEY and CDR2 is SVGAGI. This CDR3 has 13 amino acids. CDR3 sequence (DNA): TGTGCCAGCAGCGCCCGGGGGAACACTGAAGCTTTCTTT. The encoded protein is CASSARGNTEAFF.

In this sample, this clone turned up once. The rearrangement links TRBV7-9 to TRBJ2-1; D unclear. The V gene's germline CDR1 is SEHNR and CDR2 FQNEAQ (reference sequence). This CDR3 spans 12 amino acids. V dropped 8 bases and J dropped 6 bases, with 11 bases sitting between them. CDR3 residues: CASGVLGNEQFF. Written as DNA, the CDR3 is TGTGCCAGCGGAGTCCTCGGCAATGAGCAGTTCTTC.

V and J are TRBV5-1 and TRBJ2-2; 15 bases map to TRBD2. The CDR3 totals 16 residues. The germline V gene encodes CDR1 SGHRS and CDR2 YFSETQ. Trimming removed 4 bases from V and 4 bases from J; junction bases left unmatched: 2. CDR3 sequence: CASSTGLAGGTGELFF. The CDR3, as DNA: TGCGCCAGCAGCACGGGACTAGCGGGAGGCACCGGGGAGCTGTTTTTT.

The chain joins TRBV7-9 to TRBJ2-1; TRBD1 matches 11 bases. V was pared by 3 bases and J by 9 bases, with 7 bases of the junction left unmatched. Germline V lookup: CDR1 SEHNR, CDR2 FQNEAQ (reference sequence). CDR3 length: 15 residues. The CDR3 coding sequence is TGTGCCAGCAGCTTCGGACAGGGGGCGATGGGTGAGCAGTTCTTC. The encoded protein is CASSFGQGAMGEQFF. Filled out from reference TRBV7-9 and TRBJ2-1, the complete variable domain reads DTGVSQNPRHKITKRGQNVTFRCDPISEHNRLYWYRQTLGQGPEFLTYFQNEAQLEKSRLLSDRFSAERPKGSFSTLEIQRTEQGDSAMYLCASSFGQGAMGEQFFGPGTRLTVL.